This T cell receptor (beta chain) was retrieved from a study of post-analysis software for immune sequencing data (dated by TCRdb to about 2015). For the study in its entirety: Disease courses on record covered relapsing-remitting, secondary progressive and progressive-relapsing multiple sclerosis, though some patients had no subtype annotation. A subset of samples was prepared in parallel using single-end sample barcoding, then pooled and co-amplified after Illumina adapter ligation. The multiple sclerosis patient repertoires were compared with approximately 11 previously published healthy control repertoires from donors aged roughly 6 to 27 years. Results the study describes overall, beyond this receptor: Significantly higher frequencies in patients than in controls were found for about five TRBV segments, including TRBV5-6, TRBV5-1 and TRBV20-1. The control group was slightly older than the multiple sclerosis patient group. Normalized Chao1 diversity was significantly lower in multiple sclerosis patients than controls, suggesting substantial peripheral T-cell clonal expansion. Direct clustering with F measure showed strong co-clustering of samples prepared in the same batch, prompting a batch-effect correction.

The CDR3 starts with the cysteine, ends with the phenylalanine, and has 14 residues. The retained sequence is limited to the CDR3, 42 bases, with the frame set at the first base. Trimmed from V: 10 bases; trimmed from J: 0 bases; junction bases lacking a gene match: 5. The germline V gene specifies MNHEY as CDR1 and SVGEGT as CDR2. To note about this clonotype: Its recognized antigen is unknown. The record has no base qualities; no much larger clone is one base away.

TCR beta repertoires were profiled from peripheral blood of about a dozen young patients with multiple sclerosis to demonstrate the VDJtools post-analysis software. Multiple sclerosis patients were children and adolescents aged about 6 to 15 years. The library was built by means of PCR. Sequenced on an Illumina HiSeq 2500. To reduce PCR and sequencing biases, unique molecular identifiers were built into the TCR beta cDNA libraries. Per 1 to 10 million input T cells, some 500,000 cDNA molecules were obtained, such that each molecule approximated one T cell. The patient libraries were prepared and sequenced with the same protocol used for the earlier healthy control dataset. Within a given batch, samples were prepared together, multiplexed and sequenced on the same HiSeq lane. The paper's data handling went like this. Raw barcoded reads were processed with MIGEC, and single-read molecular identifier groups were discarded before consensus assembly and CDR3 extraction. VDJtools was used for post-analysis of the clonotype tables, and diversity was normalized by down-sampling every dataset to the size of the smallest sample. In repertoire overlap clustering, CDR3 amino acid sequences, but not nucleotide sequences, were matched to correct batch-related cross-sample contamination. TCRdb's own reprocessing of the public reads used fastp at Q25 and MiXCR and kept productive beta chains. Identical CDR3 protein sequences are pooled into one entry, listed with their most common genes and DNA. What appears here as the V and J calls and clone size reflects TCRdb's work, not the paper's. The sample records 400,000 to 500,000 distinct CDR3 sequences, 30% to 45% of which are singletons. 7.5% to 8.5% of the sample is in the top ten clones.

The chain joins TRBV6-2 or TRBV6-3 to TRBJ2-1, with 8 junctional bases fitting TRBD2. Sequenced sample: blood. This TCR was sampled from a girl aged 2 to 9 with multiple sclerosis. At the DNA level, the sequence is TGTGCCATCTCCGGGACTAGCTCCTACAATGAGCAGTTCTTC. Its protein is CAISGTSSYNEQFF.